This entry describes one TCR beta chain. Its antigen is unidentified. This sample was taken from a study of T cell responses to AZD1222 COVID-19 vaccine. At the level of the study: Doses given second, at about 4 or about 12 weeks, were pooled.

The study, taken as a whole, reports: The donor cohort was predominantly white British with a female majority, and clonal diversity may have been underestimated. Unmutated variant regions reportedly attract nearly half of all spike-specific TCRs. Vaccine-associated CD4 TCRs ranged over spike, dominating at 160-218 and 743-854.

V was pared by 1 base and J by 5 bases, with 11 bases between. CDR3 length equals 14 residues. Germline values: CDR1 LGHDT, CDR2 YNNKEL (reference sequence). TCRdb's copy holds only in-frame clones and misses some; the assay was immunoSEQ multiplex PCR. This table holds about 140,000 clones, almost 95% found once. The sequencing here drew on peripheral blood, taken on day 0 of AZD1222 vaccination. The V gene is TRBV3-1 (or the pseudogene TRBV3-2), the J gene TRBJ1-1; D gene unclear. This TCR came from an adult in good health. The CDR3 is CASSQVVGWTEAFF. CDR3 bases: TGTGCCAGCAGCCAAGTGGTGGGGTGGACTGAAGCTTTCTTT.